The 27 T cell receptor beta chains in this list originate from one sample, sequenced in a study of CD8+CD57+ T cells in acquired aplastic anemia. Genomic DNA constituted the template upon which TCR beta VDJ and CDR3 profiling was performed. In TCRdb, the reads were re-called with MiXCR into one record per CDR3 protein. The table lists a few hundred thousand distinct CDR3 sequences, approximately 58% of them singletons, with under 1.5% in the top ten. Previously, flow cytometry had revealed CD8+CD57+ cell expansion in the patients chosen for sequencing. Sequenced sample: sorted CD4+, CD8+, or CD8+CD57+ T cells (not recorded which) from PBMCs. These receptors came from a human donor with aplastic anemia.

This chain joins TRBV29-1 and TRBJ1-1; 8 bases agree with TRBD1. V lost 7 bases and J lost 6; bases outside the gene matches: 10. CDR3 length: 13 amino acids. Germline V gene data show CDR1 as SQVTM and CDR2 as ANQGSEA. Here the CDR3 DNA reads TGCAGCGCCTGGACAGGGATGGGCGCTGAAGCTTTCTTT. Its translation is CSAWTGMGAEAFF.

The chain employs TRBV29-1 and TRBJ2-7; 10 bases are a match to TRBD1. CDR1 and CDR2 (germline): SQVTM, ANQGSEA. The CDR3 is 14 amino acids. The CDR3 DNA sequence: TGCAGTGCAAACGACAGGGGGCTCCTGTACGAGCAGTACTTC. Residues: CSANDRGLLYEQYF.

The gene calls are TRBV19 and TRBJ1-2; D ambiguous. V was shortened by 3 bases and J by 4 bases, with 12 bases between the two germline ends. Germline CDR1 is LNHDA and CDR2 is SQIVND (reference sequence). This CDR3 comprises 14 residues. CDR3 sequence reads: CASSIAEGGYGYTF. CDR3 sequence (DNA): TGTGCCAGTAGTATCGCTGAGGGCGGCTATGGCTACACCTTC.

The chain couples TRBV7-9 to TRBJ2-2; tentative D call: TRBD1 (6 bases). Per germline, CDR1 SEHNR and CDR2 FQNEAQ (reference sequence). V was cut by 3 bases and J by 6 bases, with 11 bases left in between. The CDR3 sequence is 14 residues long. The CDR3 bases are TGTGCCAGCAGCTTTAGGGGGTCCTCCGGGGAGCTGTTTTTT. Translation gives CASSFRGSSGELFF. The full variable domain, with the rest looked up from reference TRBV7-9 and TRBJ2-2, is DTGVSQNPRHKITKRGQNVTFRCDPISEHNRLYWYRQTLGQGPEFLTYFQNEAQLEKSRLLSDRFSAERPKGSFSTLEIQRTEQGDSAMYLCASSFRGSSGELFFGEGSRLTVL.

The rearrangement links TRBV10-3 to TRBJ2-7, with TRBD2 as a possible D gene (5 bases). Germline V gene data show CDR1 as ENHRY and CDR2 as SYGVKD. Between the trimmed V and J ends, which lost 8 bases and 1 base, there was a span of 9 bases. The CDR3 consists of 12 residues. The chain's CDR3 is CAIGGHSYEQYF. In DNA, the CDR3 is TGTGCCATCGGAGGCCATTCCTACGAGCAGTACTTC.

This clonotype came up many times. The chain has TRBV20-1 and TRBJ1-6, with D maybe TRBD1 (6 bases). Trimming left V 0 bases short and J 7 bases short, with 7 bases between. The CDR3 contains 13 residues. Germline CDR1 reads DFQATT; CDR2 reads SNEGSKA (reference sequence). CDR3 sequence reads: CSARDTGNSPLHF. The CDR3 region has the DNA TGCAGTGCTAGAGACACAGGGAATTCACCCCTCCACTTT.

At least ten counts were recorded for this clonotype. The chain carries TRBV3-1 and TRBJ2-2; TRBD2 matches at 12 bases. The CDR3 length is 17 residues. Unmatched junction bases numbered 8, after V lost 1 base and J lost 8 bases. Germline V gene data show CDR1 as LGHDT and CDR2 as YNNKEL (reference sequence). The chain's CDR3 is CASSQASSGRALGELFF. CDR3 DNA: TGTGCCAGCAGCCAAGCCTCTAGCGGGAGGGCCTTGGGGGAGCTGTTTTTT.

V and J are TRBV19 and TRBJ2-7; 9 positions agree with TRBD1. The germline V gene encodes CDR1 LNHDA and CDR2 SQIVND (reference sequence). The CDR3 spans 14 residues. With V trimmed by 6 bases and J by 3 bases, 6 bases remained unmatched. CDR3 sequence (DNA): TGTGCCAGTAGGCCGGGGACAGGGAACTACGAGCAGTACTTC. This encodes CASRPGTGNYEQYF.

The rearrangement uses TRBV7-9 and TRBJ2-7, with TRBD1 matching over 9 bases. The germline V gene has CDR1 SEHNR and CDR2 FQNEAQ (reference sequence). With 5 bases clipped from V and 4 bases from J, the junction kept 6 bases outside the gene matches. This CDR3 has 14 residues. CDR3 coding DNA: TGTGCCAGCAGCGTACCGGGACAGGGATACGAGCAGTACTTC. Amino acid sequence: CASSVPGQGYEQYF.

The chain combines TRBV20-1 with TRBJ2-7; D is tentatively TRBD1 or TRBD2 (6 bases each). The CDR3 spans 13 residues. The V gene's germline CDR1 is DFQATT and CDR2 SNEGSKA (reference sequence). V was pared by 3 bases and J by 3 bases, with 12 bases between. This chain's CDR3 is CSASRGGIYEQYF. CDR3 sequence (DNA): TGCAGTGCTAGCCGAGGGGGGATCTACGAGCAGTACTTC.

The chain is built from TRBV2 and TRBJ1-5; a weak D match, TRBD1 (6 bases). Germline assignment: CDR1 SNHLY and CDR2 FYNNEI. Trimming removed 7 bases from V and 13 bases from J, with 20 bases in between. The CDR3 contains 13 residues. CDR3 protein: CASKKEGGSNQHF. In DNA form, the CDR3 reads TGTGCCAGCAAAAAAGAAGGGGGAAGCAATCAGCATTTT.

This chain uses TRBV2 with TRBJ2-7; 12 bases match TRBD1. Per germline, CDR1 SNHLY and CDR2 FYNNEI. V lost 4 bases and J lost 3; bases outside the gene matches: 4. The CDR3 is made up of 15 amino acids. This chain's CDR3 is CASSAGTGGGYEQYF. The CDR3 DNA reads TGTGCCAGCAGTGCGGGGACAGGGGGCGGCTACGAGCAGTACTTC.

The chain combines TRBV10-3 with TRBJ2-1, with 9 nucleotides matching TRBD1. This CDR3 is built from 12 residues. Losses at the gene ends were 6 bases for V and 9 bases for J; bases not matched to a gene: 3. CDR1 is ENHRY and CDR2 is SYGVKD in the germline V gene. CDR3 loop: CAISWDRVEQFF. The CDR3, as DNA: TGTGCCATCAGCTGGGACAGGGTTGAGCAGTTCTTC.

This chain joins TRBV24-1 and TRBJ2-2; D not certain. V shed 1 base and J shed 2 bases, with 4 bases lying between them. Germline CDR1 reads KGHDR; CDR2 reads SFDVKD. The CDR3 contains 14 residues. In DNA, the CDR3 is TGTGCCACCAGTGATTTTGGAAACACCGGGGAGCTGTTTTTT. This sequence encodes CATSDFGNTGELFF.

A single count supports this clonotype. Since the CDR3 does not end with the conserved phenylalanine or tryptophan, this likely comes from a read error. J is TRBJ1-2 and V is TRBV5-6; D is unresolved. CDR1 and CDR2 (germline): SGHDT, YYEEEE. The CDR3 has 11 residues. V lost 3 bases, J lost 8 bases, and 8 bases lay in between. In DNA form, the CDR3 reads TGTGCCAGCAGCTCCTATATAGGCTACACCTCC. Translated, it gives CASSSYIGYTS.

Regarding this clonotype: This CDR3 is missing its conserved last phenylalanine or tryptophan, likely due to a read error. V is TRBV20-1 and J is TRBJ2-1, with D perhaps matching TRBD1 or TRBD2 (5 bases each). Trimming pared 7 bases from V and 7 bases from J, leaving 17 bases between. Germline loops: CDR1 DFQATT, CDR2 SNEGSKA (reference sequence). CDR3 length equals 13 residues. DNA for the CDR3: TGCAGTGATAGTAATCCGGGGACGAATGAGCAGTTCTCC. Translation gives CSDSNPGTNEQFS.

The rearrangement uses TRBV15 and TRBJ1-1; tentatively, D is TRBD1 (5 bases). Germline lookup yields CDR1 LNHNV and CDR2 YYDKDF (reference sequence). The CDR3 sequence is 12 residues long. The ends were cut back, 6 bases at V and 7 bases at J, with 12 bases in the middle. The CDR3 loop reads CATRTVEGEAFF. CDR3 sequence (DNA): TGTGCCACCAGGACAGTAGAGGGTGAAGCTTTCTTT.

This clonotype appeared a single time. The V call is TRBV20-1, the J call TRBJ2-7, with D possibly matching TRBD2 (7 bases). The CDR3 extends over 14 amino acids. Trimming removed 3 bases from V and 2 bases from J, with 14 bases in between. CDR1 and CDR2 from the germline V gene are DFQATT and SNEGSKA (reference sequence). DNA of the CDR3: TGCAGTGCTAGTGAGGGGGGGGGACCCTACGAGCAGTACTTC. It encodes CSASEGGGPYEQYF.

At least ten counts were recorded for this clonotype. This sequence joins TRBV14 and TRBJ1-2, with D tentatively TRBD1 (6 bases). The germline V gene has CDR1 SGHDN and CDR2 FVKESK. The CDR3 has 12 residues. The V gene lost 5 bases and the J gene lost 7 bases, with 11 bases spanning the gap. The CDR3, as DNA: TGTGCCAGCAGCACAGGGAGGGTTGGCTACACCTTC. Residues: CASSTGRVGYTF. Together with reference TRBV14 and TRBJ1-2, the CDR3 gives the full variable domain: EAGVTQFPSHSVIEKGQTVTLRCDPISGHDNLYWYRRVMGKEIKFLLHFVKESKQDESGMPNNRFLAERTGGTYSTLKVQPAELEDSGVYFCASSTGRVGYTFGSGTRLTVV.

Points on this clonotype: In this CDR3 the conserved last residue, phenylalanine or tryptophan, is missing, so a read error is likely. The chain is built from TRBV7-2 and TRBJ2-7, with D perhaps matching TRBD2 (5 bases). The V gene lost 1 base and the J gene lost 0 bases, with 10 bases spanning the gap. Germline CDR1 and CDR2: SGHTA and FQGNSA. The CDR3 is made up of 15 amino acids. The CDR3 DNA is TGTGCCAGCAGCTTAGATCTGGCGGGCTCCTACGAGCAGTACCTC. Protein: CASSLDLAGSYEQYL.

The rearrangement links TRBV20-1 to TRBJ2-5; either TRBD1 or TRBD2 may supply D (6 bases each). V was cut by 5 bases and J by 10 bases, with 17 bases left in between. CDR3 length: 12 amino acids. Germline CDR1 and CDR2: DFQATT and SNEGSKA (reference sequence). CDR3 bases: TGCAGTGCTCCTAGTCTAAGGGGGGACCAGTACTTC. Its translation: CSAPSLRGDQYF.

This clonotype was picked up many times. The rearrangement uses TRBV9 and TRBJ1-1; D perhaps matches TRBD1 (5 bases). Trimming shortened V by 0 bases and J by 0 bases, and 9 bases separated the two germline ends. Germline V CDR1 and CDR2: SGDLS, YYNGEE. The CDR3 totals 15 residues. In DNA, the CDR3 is TGTGCCAGCAGCGTAGAAGGGGTAATGAACACTGAAGCTTTCTTT. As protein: CASSVEGVMNTEAFF.

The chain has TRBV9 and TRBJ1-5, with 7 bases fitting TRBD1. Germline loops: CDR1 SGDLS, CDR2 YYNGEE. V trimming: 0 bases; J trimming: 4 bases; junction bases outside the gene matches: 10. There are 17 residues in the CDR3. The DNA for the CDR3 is TGTGCCAGCAGCGTAGGCCCGGGGACAGCTCAAAATCAGCCCCAGCATTTT. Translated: CASSVGPGTAQNQPQHF.

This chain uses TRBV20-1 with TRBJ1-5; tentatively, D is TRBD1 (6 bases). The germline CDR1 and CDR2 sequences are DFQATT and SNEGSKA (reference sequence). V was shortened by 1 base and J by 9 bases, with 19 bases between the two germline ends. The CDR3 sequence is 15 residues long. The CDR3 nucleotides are TGCAGTGCTAGAGTGTCGGGACACTCGGATCCGCCCCAGCATTTT. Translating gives CSARVSGHSDPPQHF.

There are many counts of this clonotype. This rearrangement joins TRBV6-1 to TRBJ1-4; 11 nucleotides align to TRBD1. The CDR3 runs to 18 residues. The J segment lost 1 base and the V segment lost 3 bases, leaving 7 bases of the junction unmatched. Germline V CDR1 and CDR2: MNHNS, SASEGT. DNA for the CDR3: TGTGCCAGCAGTGACGGCCGGGACAGGGGGGTAACTAATGAAAAACTGTTTTTT. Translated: CASSDGRDRGVTNEKLFF.

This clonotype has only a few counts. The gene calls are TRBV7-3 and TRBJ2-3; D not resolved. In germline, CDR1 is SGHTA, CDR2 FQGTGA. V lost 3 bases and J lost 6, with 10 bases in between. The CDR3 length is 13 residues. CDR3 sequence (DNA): TGTGCCAGCAGCTTGTCCCCTTCGGATACGCAGTATTTT. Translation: CASSLSPSDTQYF.

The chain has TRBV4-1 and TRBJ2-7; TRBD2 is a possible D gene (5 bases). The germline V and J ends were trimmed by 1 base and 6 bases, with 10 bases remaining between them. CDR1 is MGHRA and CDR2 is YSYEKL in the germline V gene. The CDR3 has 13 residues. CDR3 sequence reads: CASSQVEGSEQYF. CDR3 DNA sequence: TGCGCCAGCAGCCAAGTGGAAGGGAGCGAGCAGTACTTC.